This T cell receptor (beta chain) comes out of a study of beta chain features in type 1 diabetes. Study observations and caveats: VDJ junctions from type 1 diabetes patients carried fewer insertions and larger deletions. Across all four CD4+ subsets, people with type 1 diabetes showed modestly shorter TCRB CDR3s. Compared with healthy donors, patients appeared to share more similar naive, central memory and regulatory TCRB repertoires.

V lost 5 bases and J lost 0, with 10 bases in between. Germline-derived CDR1 and CDR2 are SGHTA and FQGTGA. The CDR3 runs to 14 residues. Isolated RNA was reverse transcribed in full, so expressed TCRB transcripts were sequenced. Produced via immunoSEQ multiplex PCR; TCRdb's table is partial and in-frame only. Of under 300,000 clones listed, under 13% are singletons. This clone was counted between two and nine times. The antigen remains unidentified. V and J are TRBV7-3 and TRBJ1-1; D is unclear. The sequenced sample was naive CD4+ T cells from blood. The TCR was taken from a man younger than 40 with type 1 diabetes. This CDR3 is CASSPGGVNTEAFF. In DNA, the CDR3 is TGTGCCAGCAGCCCCGGAGGCGTGAACACTGAAGCTTTCTTT.